This TCR beta chain originates from a study of T cells after posttransplantation cyclophosphamide. Here immunoSEQ multiplex PCR was the method, and the copy in TCRdb shows in-frame clones only, minus some. The sample holds about 2,500 clones, 85% seen once. General study points: After PTCy, TRB diversity resembled that of CNI/methotrexate controls.

About this clone: Its antigen is as yet unknown.

Cyclophosphamide on days +3 and +4 followed busulfan-fludarabine conditioning and a marrow graft. This CDR3 is 14 amino acids long. V lost 2 bases and J lost 4, with 10 bases in between. Germline V gene lookup returns CDR1 MRHNA and CDR2 SNTAGT. The input for sequencing was PBMCs, taken after allogeneic stem cell transplant with posttransplant cyclophosphamide. The gene calls are TRBV6-4 and TRBJ2-3, with D possibly matching TRBD1 (5 bases). The sequence was obtained from a male patient younger than 45 who received an allogeneic stem cell transplant from a related donor, was CMV-positive, and had acute GVHD only. Part of the T cells may come from the graft donor. DNA of the CDR3: TGTGCCAGCAGTGACCTAAGGGGTTCAGATACGCAGTATTTT. As protein: CASSDLRGSDTQYF.